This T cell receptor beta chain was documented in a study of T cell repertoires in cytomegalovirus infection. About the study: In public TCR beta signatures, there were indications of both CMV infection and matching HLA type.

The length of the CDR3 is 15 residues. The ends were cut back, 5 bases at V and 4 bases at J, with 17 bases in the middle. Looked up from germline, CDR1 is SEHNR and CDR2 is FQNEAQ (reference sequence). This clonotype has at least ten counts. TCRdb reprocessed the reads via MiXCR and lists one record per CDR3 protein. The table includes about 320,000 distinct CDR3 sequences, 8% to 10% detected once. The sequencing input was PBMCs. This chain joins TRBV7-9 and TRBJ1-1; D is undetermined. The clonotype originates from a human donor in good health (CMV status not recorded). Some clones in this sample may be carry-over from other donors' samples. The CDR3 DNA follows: TGTGCCAGCAGCCCGCCAGGATTTGAGCGCACTGAAGCTTTCTTT. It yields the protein CASSPPGFERTEAFF. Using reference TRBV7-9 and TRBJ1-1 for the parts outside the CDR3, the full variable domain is DTGVSQNPRHKITKRGQNVTFRCDPISEHNRLYWYRQTLGQGPEFLTYFQNEAQLEKSRLLSDRFSAERPKGSFSTLEIQRTEQGDSAMYLCASSPPGFERTEAFFGQGTRLTVV.